These T cell receptor beta chains were read from a single sample in a study of CD8 T cells in ankylosing spondylitis. In TCRdb, the 5' RACE reads were re-called with MiXCR into one record per CDR3 protein. The table has about 170,000 distinct CDR3 sequences, about a sixth seen once. Source material: blood, either unsorted or a sorted T cell fraction (not recorded which). The receptors stem from a male donor with ankylosing spondylitis or in good health (not recorded which). The conserved cysteine and the conserved F or W are not part of the CDR3 here. The order of the fields is J gene, clone size, V gene, CDR3 protein. Part of the rows lack a size; the others show once, few, many or a class for expanded clones.

J gene: TRBJ2-4
clone size: few
V gene: TRBV3-1
CDR3 protein: ASSLRADSRLSLSQY

J gene: TRBJ1-3
clone size: many
V gene: TRBV9
CDR3 protein: ASSVDGQGNTIY

J gene: TRBJ2-2
clone size: few
V gene: TRBV7-9
CDR3 protein: ASSQRQGADTGELF

J gene: TRBJ2-1
clone size: many
V gene: TRBV20-1
CDR3 protein: SARDLAGATYNEQF

J gene: TRBJ2-1
clone size: few
V gene: TRBV27
CDR3 protein: ASSSALDEQF

J gene: TRBJ2-7
clone size: few
V gene: TRBV18
CDR3 protein: ASSPSGQGYEQY

J gene: TRBJ2-5
clone size: many
V gene: TRBV6-1
CDR3 protein: ASSPASGSKETQY

J gene: TRBJ1-1
clone size: many
V gene: TRBV5-1
CDR3 protein: ASSLEGGGMNTEAF

J gene: TRBJ2-1
clone size: .
V gene: TRBV29-1
CDR3 protein: SVVGQGAWNEQF

J gene: TRBJ1-1
clone size: .
V gene: TRBV7-9
CDR3 protein: ASSSNLGLMNTEAF

J gene: TRBJ1-2
clone size: .
V gene: TRBV7-9
CDR3 protein: ASTLSGVAGYT

J gene: TRBJ2-1
clone size: few
V gene: TRBV24-1
CDR3 protein: ATSHRGQGTYNEQF

J gene: TRBJ2-7
clone size: few
V gene: TRBV5-1
CDR3 protein: ASSPTSGRDYEQY

J gene: TRBJ1-4
clone size: .
V gene: TRBV30
CDR3 protein: AWSVEREKLF

J gene: TRBJ1-5
clone size: .
V gene: TRBV28
CDR3 protein: ASSTDRRNQHQH

J gene: TRBJ1-5
clone size: many
V gene: TRBV20-1
CDR3 protein: SGIASNQPQH

J gene: TRBJ1-4
clone size: many
V gene: TRBV5-1
CDR3 protein: ASSSTSSGSKLF

J gene: TRBJ1-5
clone size: .
V gene: TRBV12-3/TRBV12-4
CDR3 protein: ASSPGQGWEYSNQPQH

J gene: TRBJ2-7
clone size: many
V gene: TRBV10-3
CDR3 protein: AISDRQAYEQY

J gene: TRBJ2-4
clone size: many
V gene: TRBV28
CDR3 protein: ASSPPRTLAKNIQY

J gene: TRBJ1-6
clone size: .
V gene: TRBV21-1
CDR3 protein: ASRKDRSASSPLH

J gene: TRBJ1-1
clone size: .
V gene: TRBV5-5
CDR3 protein: ASSSWEGNTEAF

J gene: TRBJ2-7
clone size: .
V gene: TRBV7-8
CDR3 protein: ASSLVPAGSYEQY

J gene: TRBJ2-2
clone size: few
V gene: TRBV9
CDR3 protein: ASSSGQGTSTGELF

J gene: TRBJ1-1
clone size: few
V gene: TRBV6-1
CDR3 protein: ASRQGTTLKSEAF

J gene: TRBJ2-2
clone size: .
V gene: TRBV13
CDR3 protein: ASSFLGPYRELF

J gene: TRBJ2-2
clone size: few
V gene: TRBV6-5
CDR3 protein: ASSYSGPTGELF

J gene: TRBJ2-7
clone size: many
V gene: TRBV29-1
CDR3 protein: SVGGTPTYEQY

J gene: TRBJ2-2
clone size: .
V gene: TRBV10-3
CDR3 protein: AISERASGDRTGELF

J gene: TRBJ2-7
clone size: many
V gene: TRBV7-9
CDR3 protein: ASSPWDRGTEQY

J gene: TRBJ1-1
clone size: many
V gene: TRBV29-1
CDR3 protein: SVGGPTENTEAF

J gene: TRBJ2-4
clone size: few
V gene: TRBV11-2
CDR3 protein: ASSVIRNIQY

J gene: TRBJ2-7
clone size: many
V gene: TRBV24-1
CDR3 protein: ATSDLYEQY

J gene: TRBJ2-3
clone size: many
V gene: TRBV5-1
CDR3 protein: ASRLDSPDTQY

J gene: TRBJ2-7
clone size: .
V gene: TRBV10-3
CDR3 protein: AISDGLAGSYEQY

J gene: TRBJ1-1
clone size: many
V gene: TRBV5-1
CDR3 protein: ASSLRQGNLLNTEAF

J gene: TRBJ2-5
clone size: .
V gene: TRBV5-1
CDR3 protein: ASSTGDRGPETQY

J gene: TRBJ2-7
clone size: .
V gene: TRBV28
CDR3 protein: ASSFRRGEQY

J gene: TRBJ1-5
clone size: few
V gene: TRBV5-1
CDR3 protein: ASSLILRTYPDQPQH

J gene: TRBJ1-1
clone size: .
V gene: TRBV12-3/TRBV12-4
CDR3 protein: ASSFALKLF

J gene: TRBJ2-2
clone size: .
V gene: TRBV11-2
CDR3 protein: ASRKPGRGRPGELF

J gene: TRBJ2-3
clone size: few
V gene: TRBV5-1
CDR3 protein: ASRSSGTGTDTQY

J gene: TRBJ1-3
clone size: many
V gene: TRBV4-1
CDR3 protein: ASSHGASSGNTIY

J gene: TRBJ2-2
clone size: few
V gene: TRBV15
CDR3 protein: ATSREFSGRPGELF

J gene: TRBJ1-6
clone size: many
V gene: TRBV5-1
CDR3 protein: ASSLGRANPLH

J gene: TRBJ1-1
clone size: many
V gene: TRBV6-5
CDR3 protein: ASSYGWGAF

J gene: TRBJ1-2
clone size: .
V gene: TRBV5-1
CDR3 protein: ASSLAGGGYT

J gene: TRBJ2-1
clone size: once
V gene: TRBV27
CDR3 protein: ASSTVSGLAGLYNEQF

J gene: TRBJ2-5
clone size: many
V gene: TRBV29-1
CDR3 protein: SVEFNRRETQY

J gene: TRBJ2-5
clone size: few
V gene: TRBV6-1
CDR3 protein: ASSQGGLARETQY

J gene: TRBJ2-2
clone size: many
V gene: TRBV5-8
CDR3 protein: ASSLDRAVGELF

J gene: TRBJ1-1
clone size: .
V gene: TRBV5-1
CDR3 protein: ASSSELNTEAF

J gene: TRBJ2-1
clone size: .
V gene: TRBV5-1
CDR3 protein: ASSLFPLAGDPLYNEQF

J gene: TRBJ2-1
clone size: .
V gene: TRBV27
CDR3 protein: ASRTPRANEQF

J gene: TRBJ1-1
clone size: many
V gene: TRBV2
CDR3 protein: ASRGEGMNTEAF